The 8 T cell receptor beta chains below all came from one sample that was sequenced in a study of cytomegalovirus exposure and HLA in healthy donors. A multiplex PCR was run with 60 Vbeta primers and 13 Jbeta primers. Sequenced by immunoSEQ multiplex PCR; TCRdb stores in-frame clones only, minus some. The sample holds about 82,000 clones; 60% to 85% are singletons and the top ten take less than 7%. Sequences were obtained from PBMCs. The receptors derive from a male donor in good health and CMV-seropositive.

The CDR3 protein is CAWGQYSNQPQHF. The CDR3 bases are TGTGCCTGGGGACAATATAGCAATCAGCCCCAGCATTTT. This chain links TRBV30 with TRBJ1-5; a weak D match, TRBD1 (5 bases). Trimming removed 5 bases from V and 0 bases from J, with 8 bases in between. CDR3 size: 13 residues. Germline V gives CDR1 GTSNPN, CDR2 SVGIG (reference sequence).

The chain has TRBV4-2 and TRBJ2-1; 8 bases align to TRBD2. V was clipped by 0 bases and J by 4 bases; unmatched bases: 8. There are 17 residues in the CDR3. The germline V gene has CDR1 LGHNA and CDR2 YNFKEQ. DNA for the CDR3: TGTGCCAGCAGCCAAGATCTGCGGGGGGCCTTATACAATGAGCAGTTCTTC. It yields the protein CASSQDLRGALYNEQFF.

The chain employs TRBV5-1 and TRBJ2-3, with 9 bases that match TRBD1. Germline V gene sequence: CDR1 SGHRS, CDR2 YFSETQ. J gave up 9 bases and V 3 bases, and 8 bases lay outside the gene matches. The CDR3 runs to 14 residues. The CDR3 DNA is TGCGCCAGCAGCTCGGGACAGGGTTGGAGGACGCAGTATTTT. Its protein product is CASSSGQGWRTQYF.

The CDR3 bases are TGCGCCAGCAGCTCCGGGATCCTCTACAATGAGCAGTTCTTC. Translated, it gives CASSSGILYNEQFF. The rearrangement joins TRBV5-1 to TRBJ2-1, with a possible D match to TRBD2 (5 bases). The V gene lost 3 bases and the J gene lost 3 bases, with 10 bases spanning the gap. The germline CDR1 and CDR2 sequences are SGHRS and YFSETQ. There are 14 residues in the CDR3.

This sequence joins TRBV4-2 and TRBJ2-1; maybe TRBD2 (7 bases). The length of the CDR3 is 16 residues. Trimming stripped 0 bases from V and 2 bases from J, with 11 bases between. Per germline, CDR1 LGHNA and CDR2 YNFKEQ. The CDR3 nucleotides read TGTGCCAGCAGCCAAGATACGGGGGGCCCCTACAATGAGCAGTTCTTC. Its protein is CASSQDTGGPYNEQFF.

This chain links TRBV20-1 with TRBJ1-1; D not certain. V was clipped by 0 bases and J by 7 bases, with 6 bases between them. The CDR3 consists of 11 residues. From germline, CDR1 is DFQATT and CDR2 SNEGSKA (reference sequence). The CDR3 DNA follows: TGCAGTGCTAGAGATGACTTTGAAGCTTTCTTT. Amino acids: CSARDDFEAFF.

The J gene is TRBJ1-3, the V gene TRBV5-8; no clear D. The germline CDR1 and CDR2 sequences are SGHTS and YDEGEE. The CDR3 totals 15 residues. Trimming removed 2 bases from V and 3 bases from J, with 12 bases in between. The CDR3 loop is CASSFGAAFGNTIYF. Here the CDR3 DNA reads TGTGCCAGCAGCTTCGGCGCGGCGTTTGGAAACACCATATATTTT.

The chain carries TRBV11-2 and TRBJ2-5; 11 nucleotides match TRBD2. Germline V gives CDR1 SGHAT, CDR2 FQNNGV. The V gene end was trimmed by 4 bases and the J gene end by 5 bases; junction bases not matched to a gene: 9. The CDR3 has 16 amino acids. CDR3 in amino acids: CASSSRGSGGAETQYF. CDR3 bases: TGTGCCAGCAGCTCAAGGGGTAGCGGGGGGGCGGAGACCCAGTACTTC.